The entry below gives a single T cell receptor (beta chain) sequence along with its context. Only a few counts were recorded for this clone. It has no known antigen specificity. Qualities for individual bases were not recorded, and no much larger clone is one base off. Library construction relied on the immunoSEQ multiplex PCR assay. Turning to the authors' computational methods: To diagnose cytomegalovirus status from the catalog of TCR beta chain sequences, a statistical classification framework was built. Here the immuneACCESS table is served through TCRdb, limited to in-frame sequences with V and J called. Missing clones are a known gap in these copies; in checked studies unresolved V genes cover under half, and the rest lacks a known reason. That table is the source of V, J and clone size, and D and trimming were worked out from the DNA. In this sample the table shows 150,000 to 200,000 clones, about nine tenths of which occur a single time. Of the sample, less than 9.5% falls within the top ten clones.

This entry belongs to a study of cytomegalovirus exposure and HLA in healthy donors (dated by TCRdb to 2016 to 2017). About the study as a whole: A later analysis indicated that the roughly 130 validation repertoires were generated on the platform also employed for the 700 or so repertoires of the first cohort. The study aimed to test whether cataloging public T cell receptors could reveal signatures of past pathogen exposure. Besides the first cohort of roughly 640 subjects, a separate validation cohort made up of 120 or so different subjects was used. To predict cytomegalovirus infection status, the study combined high-throughput TCR immunosequencing, statistical association of individual TCRs with disease status, and machine learning. The study at large found these results: Cytomegalovirus status was reported to be diagnosed by the classifier with high specificity and sensitivity in both the original and validation cohorts. A later analysis found that TCRs clustered in the first cohort also tended to co-occur in the roughly 120 validation repertoires, with approximately 95% of cluster scores above 0. The authors suggested that the approach could potentially be generalized to other disease states and immunological phenotypes. A few of the identified cytomegalovirus-associated TCR beta chains were confirmed in vitro to be specific for cytomegalovirus antigens. The study gave a list of about 150 TCR beta chains associated with cytomegalovirus. A later analysis lacked HLA typing for the validation cohort, so it scored co-occurrence in that cohort across all 120 or so repertoires. Most TCR sequences were seen in very few donors, while some public TCRs were found in many individuals.

The donors belonged to the validation cohort of around 120 subjects, which was separate from the roughly 670-subject first cohort. The germline V gene (reference sequence) provides CDR1 SEHNR and CDR2 FQNEAQ. The junction shows trimming of 7 bases on V and 3 bases on J, plus 8 bases between the germline ends. Including cysteine and phenylalanine, the CDR3 has 12 amino acids. Solely the CDR3 DNA is kept, with 36 bases framed from the first base. The material sequenced was PBMCs. This TCR came from a man younger than 40 in good health and CMV-seropositive. The V and J segments used are TRBV7-9 and TRBJ2-3, with the identity of the D gene unclear. The CDR3 sequence is CASTSQTDTQYF. The nucleotide sequence is TGTGCCAGCACCTCCCAAACAGATACGCAGTATTTT.